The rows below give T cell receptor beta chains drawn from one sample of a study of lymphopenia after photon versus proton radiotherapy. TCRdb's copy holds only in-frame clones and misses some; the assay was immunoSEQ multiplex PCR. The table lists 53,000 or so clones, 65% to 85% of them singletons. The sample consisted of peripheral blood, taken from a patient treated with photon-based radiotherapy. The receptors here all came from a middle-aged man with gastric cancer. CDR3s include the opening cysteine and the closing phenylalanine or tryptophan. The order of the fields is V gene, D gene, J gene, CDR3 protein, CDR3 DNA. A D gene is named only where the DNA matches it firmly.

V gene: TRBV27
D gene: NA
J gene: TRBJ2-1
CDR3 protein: CASSLFYGPNEQFF
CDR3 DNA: TGTGCCAGCAGTTTATTTTATGGACCGAATGAGCAGTTCTTC

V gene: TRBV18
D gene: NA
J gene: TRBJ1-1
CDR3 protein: CASSPPPGTEAFF
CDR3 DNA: TGTGCCAGCTCACCACCGCCAGGGACTGAAGCTTTCTTT

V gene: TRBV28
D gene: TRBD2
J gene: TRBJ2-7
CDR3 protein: CASSLSRQGRTLAGFSYEQYF
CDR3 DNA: TGTGCCAGCAGTTTATCGAGGCAGGGTCGAACCCTAGCGGGATTCTCCTACGAGCAGTACTTC

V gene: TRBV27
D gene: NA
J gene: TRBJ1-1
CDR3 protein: CASSLEGYHTEAFF
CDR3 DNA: TGTGCCAGCAGTTTGGAGGGGTATCACACTGAAGCTTTCTTT

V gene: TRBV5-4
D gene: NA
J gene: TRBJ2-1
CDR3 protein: CASSLGGGLEKFF
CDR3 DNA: TGTGCCAGCAGCTTGGGGGGCGGCTTGGAGAAGTTCTTC

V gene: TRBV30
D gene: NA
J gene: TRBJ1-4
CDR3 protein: CAGIGGTNEKLFF
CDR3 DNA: TGTGCCGGCATTGGGGGAACTAATGAAAAACTGTTTTTT

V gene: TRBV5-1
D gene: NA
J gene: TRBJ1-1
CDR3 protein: CASSPRSGDTEAFF
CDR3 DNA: TGCGCCAGCAGCCCGCGGTCAGGGGACACTGAAGCTTTCTTT

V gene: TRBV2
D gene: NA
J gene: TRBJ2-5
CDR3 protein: CASSDGLRQETQYF
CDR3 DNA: TGTGCCAGCAGTGACGGACTTAGGCAAGAGACCCAGTACTTC

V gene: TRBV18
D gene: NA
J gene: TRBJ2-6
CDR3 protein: CASSPRESGANVLTF
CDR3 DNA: TGTGCCAGCTCACCGAGGGAGTCTGGGGCCAACGTCCTGACTTTC

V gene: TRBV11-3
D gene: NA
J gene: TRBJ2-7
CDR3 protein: CASSLGVTYEQYF
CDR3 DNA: TGTGCCAGCAGCTTAGGTGTAACCTACGAGCAGTACTTC

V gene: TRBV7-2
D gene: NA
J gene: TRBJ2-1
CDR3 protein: CASSLARLGGNEQFF
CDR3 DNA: TGTGCCAGCAGCTTAGCGAGACTAGGGGGCAATGAGCAGTTCTTC

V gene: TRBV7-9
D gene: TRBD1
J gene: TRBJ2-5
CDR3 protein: CASSRQGMETQYF
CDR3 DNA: TGTGCCAGCAGCCGACAGGGAATGGAGACCCAGTACTTC

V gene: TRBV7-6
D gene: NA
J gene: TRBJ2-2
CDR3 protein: CASRLGANTGELFF
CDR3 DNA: TGTGCCAGCAGGTTGGGGGCGAACACCGGGGAGCTGTTTTTT

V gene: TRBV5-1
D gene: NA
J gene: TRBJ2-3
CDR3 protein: CASRDYNTDTQYF
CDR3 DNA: TGCGCCAGCAGAGACTATAACACAGATACGCAGTATTTT

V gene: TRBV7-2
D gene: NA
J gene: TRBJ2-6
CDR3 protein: CASQMSGANVLTF
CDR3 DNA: TGTGCCAGTCAGATGTCTGGGGCCAACGTCCTGACTTTC